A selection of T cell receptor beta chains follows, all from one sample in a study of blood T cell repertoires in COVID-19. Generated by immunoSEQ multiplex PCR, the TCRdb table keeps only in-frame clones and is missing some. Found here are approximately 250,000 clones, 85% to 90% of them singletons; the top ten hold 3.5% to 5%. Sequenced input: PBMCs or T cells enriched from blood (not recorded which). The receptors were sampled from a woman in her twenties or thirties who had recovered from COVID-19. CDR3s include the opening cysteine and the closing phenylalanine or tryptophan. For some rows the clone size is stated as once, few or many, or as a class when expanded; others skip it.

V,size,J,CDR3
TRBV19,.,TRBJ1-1,CASAPGGFTEAFF
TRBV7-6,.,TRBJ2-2,CASRRDRVGGELFF
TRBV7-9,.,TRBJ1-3,CASSLAVQNSGNTIYF
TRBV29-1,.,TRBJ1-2,CSVGKGTGGPYGYTF
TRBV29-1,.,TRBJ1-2,CSVALGGLANYGYTF
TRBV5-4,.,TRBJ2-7,CASSLGTGPYEQYF
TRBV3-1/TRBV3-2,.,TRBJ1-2,CASSQDPGQGDYGYTF
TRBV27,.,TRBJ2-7,CASSPGRSIYEQYF
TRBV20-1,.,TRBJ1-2,CSASPQTGYGYTF
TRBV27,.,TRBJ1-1,CASSAGQFTEAFF
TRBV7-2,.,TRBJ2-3,CASSLGGLAGGTQYF
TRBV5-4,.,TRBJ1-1,CASSFQKNTEAFF
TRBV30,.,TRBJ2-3,CAWILAGGPDTQYF
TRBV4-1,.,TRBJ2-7,CASSQGRGEQYF
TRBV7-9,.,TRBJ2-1,CASRAGSGEQFF
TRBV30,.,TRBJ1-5,CAWSLPGQGSILNQPQHF
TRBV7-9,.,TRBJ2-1,CASGLAGGGEQFF
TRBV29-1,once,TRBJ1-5,CSIDRIRQPQHF
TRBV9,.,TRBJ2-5,CASSATGGQETQYF
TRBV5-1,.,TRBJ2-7,CANPLGMMTGPYEQYF
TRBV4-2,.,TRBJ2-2,CASSLRLAGSTGELFF
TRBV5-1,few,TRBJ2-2,CASSLVSGLASGGELFF
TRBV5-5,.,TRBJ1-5,CASSLAVITENQPQHF
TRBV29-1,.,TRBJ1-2,CSVPGQGRSGYTF
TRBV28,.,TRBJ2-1,CASSHHSRSYNEQFF
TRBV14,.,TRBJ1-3,CASSQMMQGNTIYF
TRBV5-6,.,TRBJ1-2,CASSLGLHYRGPYGYTF